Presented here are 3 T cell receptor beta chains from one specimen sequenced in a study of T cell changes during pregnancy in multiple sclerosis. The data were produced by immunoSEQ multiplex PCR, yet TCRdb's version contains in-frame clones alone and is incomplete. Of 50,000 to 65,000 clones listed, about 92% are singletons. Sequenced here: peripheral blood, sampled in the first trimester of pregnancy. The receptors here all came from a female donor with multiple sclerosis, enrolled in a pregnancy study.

CDR3 sequence: CAIKGRTGGSYEQYF. CDR3 sequence (DNA): TGTGCCATCAAAGGGCGGACAGGGGGCTCCTACGAGCAGTACTTC. This rearrangement joins TRBV10-3 to TRBJ2-7; 10 bases fit TRBD1. The CDR3 spans 15 residues. Looked up from germline, CDR1 is ENHRY and CDR2 is SYGVKD. V lost 7 bases to trimming and J lost 0 bases; unmatched junction nucleotides: 6.

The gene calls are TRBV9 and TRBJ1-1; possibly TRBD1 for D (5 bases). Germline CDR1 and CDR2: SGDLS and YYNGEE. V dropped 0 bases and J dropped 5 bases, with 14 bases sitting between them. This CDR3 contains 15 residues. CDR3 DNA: TGTGCCAGCAGCGTAGGGCAGGGAATGGGGACTGAAGCTTTCTTT. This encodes CASSVGQGMGTEAFF.

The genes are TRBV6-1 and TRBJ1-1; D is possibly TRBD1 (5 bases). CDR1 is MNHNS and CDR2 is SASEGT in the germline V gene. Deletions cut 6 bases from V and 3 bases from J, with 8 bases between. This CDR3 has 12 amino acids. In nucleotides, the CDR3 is TGTGCCAGCAGGGAGGGGCACACTGAAGCTTTCTTT. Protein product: CASREGHTEAFF.